This T cell receptor beta chain was found in a study of vaccination effects on CD4 cells after COVID-19. Study overall: Post-vaccine specimens were collected at a median of 72 days following the second dose.

TCRdb's copy holds only in-frame clones and misses some; the assay was immunoSEQ multiplex PCR. The repertoire has some 69,000 clones, around 70% of them found once; the top ten carry under 2%. The junction had 5 bases not matched to a gene; V was cut back by 3 bases and J by 7 bases. CDR3 size: 15 residues. Germline V gives CDR1 SGHTA, CDR2 FQGTGA. ViraFEST used viral peptide pools to expand antigen-specific CD4+ T cells before sequencing. With approximately ten days of culture completed, CD4+ T cells were isolated. Two-dose vaccination with either BNT162b2 or mRNA-1273 was given to the participants. Nucleocapsid antibodies stayed negative before and after vaccination, showing no earlier SARS-CoV-2 infection. At days 3 and 7, half of the medium was exchanged for IL-2 medium. A word on this clone: The antigen is not known.

Study-wide results and caveats: Among infection- and vaccine-induced clones, marked clonal contraction occurred late after vaccination.

The clonotype originates from a human donor who received a COVID-19 vaccine. This rearrangement joins TRBV7-3 to TRBJ2-1, with 11 bases that match TRBD1. Sample: CD4+ T cells from PBMCs cultured with HCoV-229E spike peptides, taken after COVID-19 vaccination. CDR3 in DNA: TGTGCCAGCAGCTTCCGGGACAGGGGGTCGAATGAGCAGTTCTTC. This translates into CASSFRDRGSNEQFF.